These 8 T cell receptor beta chains were sequenced from one sample in a study of shared clonotypes between healthy human individuals. Assay: immunoSEQ multiplex PCR; the TCRdb copy retains only in-frame clones and omits some. The data contain a few hundred thousand clones, approximately 65% of them seen just once; the ten biggest clones take up roughly 10%. The material sequenced was memory CD4+ T cells sorted from blood. The subset here: CD45RA-negative fraction. The receptors derive from a man between 25 and 39 years old in good health.

This clone is a singleton in its sample. The chain links TRBV6-6 to TRBJ2-5; 10 positions agree with TRBD1. Germline-derived CDR1 and CDR2 are MNHNY and SVGAGI (reference sequence). CDR3 length: 14 amino acids. J gave up 5 bases and V 11 bases, and 11 bases lay outside the gene matches. For the CDR3, the DNA is TGTGCCTGCAACTTCGACAGGGGGCGGGAGACCCAGTACTTC. The encoded protein is CACNFDRGRETQYF.

The V and J genes are TRBV18 and TRBJ1-1; the match to TRBD1 covers 9 bases. With V trimmed by 2 bases and J by 6 bases, 7 bases remained unmatched. Germline V lookup: CDR1 KGHSH, CDR2 LQKENI. The CDR3 has 15 residues. The CDR3 is CASSPSQGQGPEAFF. CDR3 nucleotides: TGTGCCAGCTCACCATCACAGGGACAGGGTCCTGAAGCTTTCTTT.

The chain uses TRBV6-5 and TRBJ1-1; maybe TRBD1 (5 bases). Germline V gives CDR1 MNHEY, CDR2 SVGAGI. The CDR3 covers 14 residues. The V gene lost 1 base and the J gene lost 4 bases, with 10 bases spanning the gap. In DNA form, the CDR3 reads TGTGCCAGCAGTTACTACGGGGGGACCACTGAAGCTTTCTTT. Protein sequence: CASSYYGGTTEAFF.

The chain couples TRBV9 to TRBJ2-3; D perhaps matches TRBD2 (6 bases). CDR3 length: 15 amino acids. Germline V CDR1 and CDR2: SGDLS, YYNGEE. With 0 bases removed from V and 4 bases from J, the gap between germline ends came to 12 bases. The CDR3 spells CASSVVPGSADTQYF. The CDR3 DNA sequence: TGTGCCAGCAGCGTAGTGCCCGGGAGTGCAGATACGCAGTATTTT.

This clone was detected a few times. V and J are TRBV28 and TRBJ1-2, with D possibly being TRBD1 (5 bases). V was cut by 2 bases and J by 6 bases, with 16 bases left in between. Germline values: CDR1 MDHEN, CDR2 SYDVKM. The CDR3 extends over 15 amino acids. The CDR3: CASSLGVGANNGYTF. The DNA of the CDR3 is TGTGCCAGCAGTTTAGGTGTAGGGGCGAATAATGGCTACACCTTC.

V is TRBV5-1 and J is TRBJ1-2; no firm D call. Trimming left V 1 base short and J 6 bases short, with 10 bases between. CDR3 length: 13 amino acids. Germline V gives CDR1 SGHRS, CDR2 YFSETQ. The CDR3: CASSLILGHGYTF. CDR3 bases: TGCGCCAGCAGCTTGATCTTGGGTCATGGCTACACCTTC.

The chain uses TRBV7-3 and TRBJ2-1, with D maybe TRBD2 (6 bases). Between the trimmed V and J ends, which lost 5 bases and 0 bases, there was a span of 11 bases. This CDR3 is built from 15 residues. Germline CDR1 and CDR2: SGHTA and FQGTGA. The chain's CDR3 is CASSPGSTSYNEQFF. The CDR3 DNA reads TGTGCCAGCAGCCCCGGGAGTACCTCCTACAATGAGCAGTTCTTC.

The chain links TRBV18 to TRBJ2-7; D gene uncertain. Germline CDR1 is KGHSH and CDR2 is LQKENI. The V end lost 2 bases, the J end lost 4 bases, and 9 bases lay between the germline ends. The CDR3 runs to 13 residues. CDR3 sequence (DNA): TGTGCCAGCTCACCAAGTCGGAGTTACGAGCAGTACTTC. Its protein is CASSPSRSYEQYF.